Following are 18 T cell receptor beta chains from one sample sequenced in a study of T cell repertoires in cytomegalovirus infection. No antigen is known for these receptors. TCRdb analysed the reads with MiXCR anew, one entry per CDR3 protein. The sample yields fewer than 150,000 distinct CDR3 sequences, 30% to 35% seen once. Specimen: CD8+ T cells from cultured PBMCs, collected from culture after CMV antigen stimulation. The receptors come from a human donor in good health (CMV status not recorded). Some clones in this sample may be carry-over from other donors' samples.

The DNA of the CDR3 is TGTGCCAGCAGCTGGGGGGCGGAAGAGACCCAGTACTTC. It codes for CASSWGAEETQYF. The genes are TRBV7-4 and TRBJ2-5; D may be TRBD1 or TRBD2 (6 bases each). Germline assignment: CDR1 SGHVT and CDR2 SQSDAQ. The CDR3 is 13 amino acids. V gave up 4 bases and J gave up 3 bases, with 9 bases separating them.

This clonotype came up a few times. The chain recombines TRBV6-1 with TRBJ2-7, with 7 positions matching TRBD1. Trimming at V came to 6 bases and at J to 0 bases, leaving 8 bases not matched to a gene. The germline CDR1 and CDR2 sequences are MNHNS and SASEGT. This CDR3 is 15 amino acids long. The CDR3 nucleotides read TGTGCCAGCAGATTTGACAGGGCGAGCTCCTACGAGCAGTACTTC. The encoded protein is CASRFDRASSYEQYF.

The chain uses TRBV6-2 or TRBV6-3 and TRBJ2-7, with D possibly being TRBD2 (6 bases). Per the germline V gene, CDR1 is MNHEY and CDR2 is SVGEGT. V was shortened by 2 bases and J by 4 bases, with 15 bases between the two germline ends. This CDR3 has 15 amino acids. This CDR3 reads CASSYMARGFYEQYF. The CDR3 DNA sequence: TGTGCCAGCAGTTACATGGCGCGGGGATTTTACGAGCAGTACTTC.

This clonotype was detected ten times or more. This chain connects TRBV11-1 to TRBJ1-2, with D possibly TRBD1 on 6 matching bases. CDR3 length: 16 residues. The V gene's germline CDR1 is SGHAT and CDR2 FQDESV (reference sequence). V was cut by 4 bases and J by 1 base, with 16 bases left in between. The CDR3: CASSSPGGRGNYGYTF. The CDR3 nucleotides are TGTGCCAGCAGCTCGCCCGGTGGCAGGGGTAACTATGGCTACACCTTC.

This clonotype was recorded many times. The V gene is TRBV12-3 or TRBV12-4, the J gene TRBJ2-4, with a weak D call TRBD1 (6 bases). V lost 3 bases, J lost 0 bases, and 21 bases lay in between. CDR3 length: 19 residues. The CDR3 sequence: CASSLMNRDNHVAKNIQYF. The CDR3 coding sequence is TGTGCCAGCAGTTTGATGAACCGGGACAATCACGTAGCCAAAAACATTCAGTACTTC.

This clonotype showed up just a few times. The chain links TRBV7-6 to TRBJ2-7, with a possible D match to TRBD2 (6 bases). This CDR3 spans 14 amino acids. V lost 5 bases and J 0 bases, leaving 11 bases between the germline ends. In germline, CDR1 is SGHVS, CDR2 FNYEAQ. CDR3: CASSEPGASYEQYF. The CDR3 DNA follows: TGTGCCAGCAGCGAACCGGGAGCCTCCTACGAGCAGTACTTC.

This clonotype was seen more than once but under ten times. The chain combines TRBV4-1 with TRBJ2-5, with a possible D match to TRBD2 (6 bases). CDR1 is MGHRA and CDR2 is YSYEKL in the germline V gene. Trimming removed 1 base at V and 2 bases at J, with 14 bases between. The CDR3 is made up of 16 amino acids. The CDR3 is CASSQGVQRVQETQYF. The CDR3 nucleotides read TGCGCCAGCAGCCAAGGCGTCCAGCGGGTACAAGAGACCCAGTACTTC.

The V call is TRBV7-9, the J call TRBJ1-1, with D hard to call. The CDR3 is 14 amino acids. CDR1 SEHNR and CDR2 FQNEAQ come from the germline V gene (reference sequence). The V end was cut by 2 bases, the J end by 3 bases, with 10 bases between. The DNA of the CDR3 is TGTGCCAGCAGCTTAAAGGTATGGGACACTGAAGCTTTCTTT. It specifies CASSLKVWDTEAFF.

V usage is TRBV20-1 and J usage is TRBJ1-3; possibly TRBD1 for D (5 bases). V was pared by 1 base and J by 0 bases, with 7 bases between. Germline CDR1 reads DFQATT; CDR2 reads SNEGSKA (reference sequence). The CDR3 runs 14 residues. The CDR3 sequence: CSARGQSSGNTIYF. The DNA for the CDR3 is TGCAGTGCTAGAGGACAGTCCTCTGGAAACACCATATATTTT.

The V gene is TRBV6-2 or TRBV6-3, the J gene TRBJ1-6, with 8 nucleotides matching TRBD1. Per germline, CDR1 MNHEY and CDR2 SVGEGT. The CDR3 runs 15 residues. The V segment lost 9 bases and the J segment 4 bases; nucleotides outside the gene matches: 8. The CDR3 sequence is CASDLTGEYNSPLHF. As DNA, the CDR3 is TGTGCCAGTGACTTGACAGGGGAGTATAATTCACCCCTCCACTTT.

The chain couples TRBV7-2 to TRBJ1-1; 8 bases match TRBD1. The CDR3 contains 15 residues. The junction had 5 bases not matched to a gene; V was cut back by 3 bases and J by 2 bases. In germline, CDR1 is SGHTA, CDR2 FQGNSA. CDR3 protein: CASSLRTGINTEAFF. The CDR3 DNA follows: TGTGCCAGCAGCTTGCGGACAGGGATAAACACTGAAGCTTTCTTT.

The CDR3 coding sequence is TGTGCCAGCAGTTTAGGCGGGGGGGCCGCAGATACGCAGTATTTT. It encodes CASSLGGGAADTQYF. The chain couples TRBV12-3 or TRBV12-4 to TRBJ2-3, with TRBD2 matching over 9 bases. This CDR3 is 15 amino acids long. V was pared by 1 base and J by 4 bases, with 3 bases of the junction left unmatched.

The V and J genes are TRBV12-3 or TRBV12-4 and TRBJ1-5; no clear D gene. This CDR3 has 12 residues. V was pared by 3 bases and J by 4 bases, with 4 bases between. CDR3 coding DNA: TGTGCCAGCAGTTTTGGAAATCAGCCCCAGCATTTT. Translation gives CASSFGNQPQHF.

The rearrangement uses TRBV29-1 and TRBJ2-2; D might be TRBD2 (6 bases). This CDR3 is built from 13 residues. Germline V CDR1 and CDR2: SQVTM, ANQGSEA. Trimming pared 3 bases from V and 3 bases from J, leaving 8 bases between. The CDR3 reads CSVEEGYTGELFF. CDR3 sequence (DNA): TGCAGCGTTGAGGAGGGCTACACCGGGGAGCTGTTTTTT.

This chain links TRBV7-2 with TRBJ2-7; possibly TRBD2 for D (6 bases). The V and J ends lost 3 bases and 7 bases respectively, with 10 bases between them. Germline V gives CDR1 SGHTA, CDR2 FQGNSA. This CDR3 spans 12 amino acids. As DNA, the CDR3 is TGTGCCAGCAGCTTGGCGGGGATGGAGCAGTACTTC. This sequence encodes CASSLAGMEQYF.

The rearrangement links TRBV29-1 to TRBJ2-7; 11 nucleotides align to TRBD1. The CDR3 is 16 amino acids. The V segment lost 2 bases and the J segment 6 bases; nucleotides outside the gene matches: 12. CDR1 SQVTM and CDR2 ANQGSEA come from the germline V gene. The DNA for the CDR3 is TGCAGCGTTGAAAGTCGAAGGGGGACAGGGGGTATCGAGCAGTACTTC. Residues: CSVESRRGTGGIEQYF.

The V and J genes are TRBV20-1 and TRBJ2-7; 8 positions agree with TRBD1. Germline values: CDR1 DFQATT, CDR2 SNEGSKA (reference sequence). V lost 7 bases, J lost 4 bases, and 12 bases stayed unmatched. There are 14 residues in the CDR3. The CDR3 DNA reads TGCAGTGGTTCCCGGGACAGGATCGTTTACGAGCAGTACTTC. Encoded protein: CSGSRDRIVYEQYF.

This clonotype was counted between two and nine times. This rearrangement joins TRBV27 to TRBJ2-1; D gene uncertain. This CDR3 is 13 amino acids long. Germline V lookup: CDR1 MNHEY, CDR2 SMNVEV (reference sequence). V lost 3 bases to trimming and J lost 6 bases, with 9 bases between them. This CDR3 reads CASSFRPGNEQFF. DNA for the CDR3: TGTGCCAGCAGTTTCCGGCCGGGCAATGAGCAGTTCTTC.